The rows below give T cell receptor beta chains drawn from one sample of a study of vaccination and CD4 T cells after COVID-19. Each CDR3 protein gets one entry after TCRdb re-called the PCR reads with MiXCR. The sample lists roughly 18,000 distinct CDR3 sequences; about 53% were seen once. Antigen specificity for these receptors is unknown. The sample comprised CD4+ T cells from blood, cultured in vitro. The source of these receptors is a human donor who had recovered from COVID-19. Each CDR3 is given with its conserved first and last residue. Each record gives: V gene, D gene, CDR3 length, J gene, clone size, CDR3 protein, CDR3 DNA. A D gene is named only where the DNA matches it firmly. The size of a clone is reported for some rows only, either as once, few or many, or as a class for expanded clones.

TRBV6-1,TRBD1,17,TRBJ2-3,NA,CASSERGLRGRTDTQYF,TGTGCCAGCAGTGAACGGGGTTTAAGGGGGCGCACAGATACGCAGTATTTT
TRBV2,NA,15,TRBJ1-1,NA,CASSEVKGGYTEAFF,TGTGCCAGCAGTGAAGTGAAAGGAGGATACACTGAAGCTTTCTTT
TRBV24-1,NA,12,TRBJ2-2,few,CATSDLGGELFF,TGTGCCACCAGTGATTTAGGCGGGGAGCTGTTTTTT
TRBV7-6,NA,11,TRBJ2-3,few,CASSLADTQYF,TGTGCCAGCAGCTTAGCGGATACGCAGTATTTT
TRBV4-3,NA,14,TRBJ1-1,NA,CASSQDTVNTEAFF,TGCGCCAGCAGCCAAGATACGGTGAACACTGAAGCTTTCTTT
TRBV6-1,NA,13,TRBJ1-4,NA,CASRKDMNEKLFF,TGTGCCAGCAGAAAAGACATGAATGAAAAACTGTTTTTT
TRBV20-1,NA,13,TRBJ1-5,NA,CSASGDIGQPQHF,TGCAGTGCTAGTGGGGACATAGGGCAGCCCCAGCATTTT
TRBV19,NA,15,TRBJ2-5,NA,CASSITPPSAETQYF,TGTGCCAGTAGTATCACCCCCCCTAGTGCGGAGACCCAGTACTTC
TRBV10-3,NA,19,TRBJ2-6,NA,CAISGFYRTEHSGANVLTF,TGTGCCATCAGTGGGTTTTATCGGACAGAACACTCTGGGGCCAACGTCCTGACTTTC
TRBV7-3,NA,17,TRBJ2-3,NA,CASSLGPRTSTWDTQYF,TGTGCCAGCAGCTTAGGTCCCCGAACGAGCACTTGGGATACGCAGTATTTT
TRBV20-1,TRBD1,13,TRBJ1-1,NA,CSASGDRNTEAFF,TGCAGTGCTAGCGGGGACAGAAACACTGAAGCTTTCTTT
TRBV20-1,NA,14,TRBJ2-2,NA,CSARDSSGTGELFF,TGCAGTGCTAGGGACAGCTCGGGCACCGGGGAGCTGTTTTTT
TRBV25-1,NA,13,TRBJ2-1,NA,CASSERREGEQFF,TGTGCCAGCAGTGAACGTAGGGAAGGTGAGCAGTTCTTC
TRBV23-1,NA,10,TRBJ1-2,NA,CARHLVGYTF,TGCGCCAGACACTTGGTGGGCTACACCTTC
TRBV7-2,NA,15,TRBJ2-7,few,CASSSSRATLYEQYF,TGTGCCAGCAGCTCATCCCGGGCCACCCTCTACGAGCAGTACTTC
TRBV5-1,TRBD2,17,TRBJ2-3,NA,CASSLGLAATSTDTQYF,TGCGCCAGCAGCTTGGGACTAGCAGCAACCAGTACAGATACGCAGTATTTT
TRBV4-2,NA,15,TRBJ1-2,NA,CASSQDWVQGYGYTF,TGTGCCAGCAGCCAAGATTGGGTACAAGGCTATGGCTACACCTTC
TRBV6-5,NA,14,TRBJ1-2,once,CASSYSYRSYGYTF,TGTGCCAGCAGTTACTCCTACAGATCCTATGGCTACACCTTC
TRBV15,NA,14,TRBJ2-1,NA,CATSRHPNLDEQFF,TGTGCCACCAGCAGACACCCTAACTTAGATGAGCAGTTCTTC
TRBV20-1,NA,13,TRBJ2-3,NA,CSARDRGVDTQYF,TGCAGTGCTAGAGATAGAGGGGTGGATACGCAGTATTTT
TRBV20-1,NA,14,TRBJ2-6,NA,CSAVDHTGANVLTF,TGCAGTGCTGTAGACCACACTGGGGCCAACGTCCTGACTTTC
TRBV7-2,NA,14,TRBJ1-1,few,CASSLVGQNTEAFF,TGTGCCAGCAGCTTAGTCGGGCAGAACACTGAAGCTTTCTTT
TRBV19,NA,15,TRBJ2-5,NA,CASSMRPGLIETQYF,TGTGCCAGTAGTATGCGGCCAGGATTAATCGAGACCCAGTACTTC
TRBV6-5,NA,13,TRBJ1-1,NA,CASSYRGDTEAFF,TGTGCCAGCAGTTACCGGGGAGACACTGAAGCTTTCTTT
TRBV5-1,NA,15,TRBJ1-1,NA,CASSLLGASNTEAFF,TGCGCCAGCAGCTTGTTGGGGGCGTCGAACACTGAAGCTTTCTTT
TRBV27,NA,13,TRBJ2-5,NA,CASSLGPGETQYF,TGTGCCAGCAGTTTGGGTCCGGGGGAGACCCAGTACTTC
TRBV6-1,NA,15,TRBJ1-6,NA,CASSAGPFRGSPLHF,TGTGCCAGCAGTGCCGGGCCCTTCCGCGGTTCACCCCTCCACTTT
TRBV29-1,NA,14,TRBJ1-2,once,CSGGGDAGAHGYTF,TGCAGCGGGGGCGGCGACGCCGGGGCGCATGGCTACACCTTC
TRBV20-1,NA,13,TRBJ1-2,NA,CSASQGFNYGYTF,TGCAGTGCTAGCCAAGGATTTAACTATGGCTACACCTTC
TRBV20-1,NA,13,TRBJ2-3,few,CSASPQLRDTQYF,TGCAGTGCTAGCCCCCAATTAAGGGATACGCAGTATTTT
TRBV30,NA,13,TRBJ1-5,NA,CAWSRYSNQPQHF,TGTGCCTGGAGTAGGTATAGCAATCAGCCCCAGCATTTT
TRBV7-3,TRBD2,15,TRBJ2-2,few,CASSTSGTSTGELFF,TGTGCCAGCAGCACATCCGGGACTAGCACCGGGGAGCTGTTTTTT
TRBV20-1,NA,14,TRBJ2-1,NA,CSARGRSLYNEQFF,TGCAGTGCTAGAGGTCGGTCTTTATACAATGAGCAGTTCTTC
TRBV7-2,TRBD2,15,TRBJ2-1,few,CASSLLAGVYNEQFF,TGTGCCAGCAGCCTGCTAGCGGGAGTTTACAATGAGCAGTTCTTC
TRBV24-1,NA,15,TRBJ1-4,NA,CATGPEGGLGEKLFF,TGTGCCACCGGGCCAGAGGGGGGTTTGGGTGAAAAACTGTTTTTT
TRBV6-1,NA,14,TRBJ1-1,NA,CASSQVPGVTEAFF,TGTGCCAGCAGCCAAGTACCAGGGGTTACTGAAGCTTTCTTT
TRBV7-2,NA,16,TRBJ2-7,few,CASSPGLTKVGYEQYF,TGTGCCAGCAGCCCGGGTTTAACGAAAGTCGGCTACGAGCAGTACTTC